This T cell receptor (beta chain) was identified during a study of blood T cell repertoires in COVID-19. V lost 2 bases to trimming and J lost 7 bases, with 11 bases between them. Germline V gene sequence: CDR1 KGHSH, CDR2 LQKENI. The CDR3 consists of 13 residues. Libraries were prepared by immunoSEQ multiplex PCR; TCRdb keeps only in-frame clonotypes and omits some of them. The sample comprises approximately 170,000 clones, around four fifths of which are singletons, and approximately 8% rests with the top ten. The genes are TRBV18 and TRBJ1-1; D may be TRBD1 (6 bases). The origin of this receptor is a woman aged 50 to 60 who had recovered from COVID-19. Source material: PBMCs or T cells enriched from blood (not recorded which). The CDR3 nucleotides are TGTGCCAGCTCACCAAAGGAACAGGGTGAAGCTTTCTTT. Translated, it gives CASSPKEQGEAFF. The full variable domain, rest sourced from reference TRBV18 and TRBJ1-1, is NAGVMQNPRHLVRRRGQEARLRCSPMKGHSHVYWYRQLPEEGLKFMVYLQKENIIDESGMPKERFSAEFPKEGPSILRIQQVVRGDSAAYFCASSPKEQGEAFFGQGTRLTVV.